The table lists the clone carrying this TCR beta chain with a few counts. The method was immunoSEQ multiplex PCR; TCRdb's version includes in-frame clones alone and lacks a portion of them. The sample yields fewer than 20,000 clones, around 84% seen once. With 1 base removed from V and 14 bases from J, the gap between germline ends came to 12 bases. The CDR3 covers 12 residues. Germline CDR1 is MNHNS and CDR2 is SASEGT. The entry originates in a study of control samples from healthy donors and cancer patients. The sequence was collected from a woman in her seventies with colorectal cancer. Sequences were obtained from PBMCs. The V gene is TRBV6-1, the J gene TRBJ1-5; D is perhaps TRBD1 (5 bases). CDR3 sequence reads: CASSEGGRLEHF. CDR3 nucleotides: TGTGCCAGCAGTGAAGGGGGACGGCTGGAGCATTTT.